This T cell receptor (beta chain) was sequenced for a study of CD8+ T cells in alopecia areata. As for treatment: oral pan-JAK inhibitor, 5-10 mg twice daily. Patients with alopecia areata provided lesional scalp punch biopsies as well as peripheral blood. Sorting from PBMCs produced CD4+ and CD8+ T cells. Findings and caveats of the study: With one nonresponder, baseline CD8+ expansion's link to response remains uncertain.

In germline, CDR1 is KGHSH, CDR2 LQKENI. This CDR3 contains 13 residues. The V end lost 3 bases, the J end lost 0 bases, and 5 bases lay between the germline ends. RNA was isolated and reverse transcribed to cDNA, the sequencing template. TCRdb's copy holds only in-frame clones and misses some; the assay was immunoSEQ multiplex PCR. This sample has 200,000 to 250,000 clones, with over 40% found just once. Concerning this clone itself: Antigen unknown.

V and J are TRBV18 and TRBJ2-5; D unclear. Sequenced here: CD4+ T cells sorted from blood, sampled at approximately week 36, from a patient treated with tofacitinib. The TCR sequence derives from a human donor with alopecia areata. The CDR3 loop reads CASSPAHQETQYF. The CDR3, as DNA: TGTGCCAGCTCACCCGCCCACCAAGAGACCCAGTACTTC.